The T cell receptor beta chain under discussion was sequenced for a study of B cell selection in AIRE deficiency. Regulatory T cells were sorted as CD4+CD25hiCD127low/negative cells. Germline V CDR1 and CDR2: SGHRS, YFSETQ. There are 16 residues in the CDR3. V trimming: 1 base; J trimming: 0 bases; junction bases outside the gene matches: 1. Sequenced by immunoSEQ multiplex PCR; TCRdb stores in-frame clones only, minus some. The sample has about 22,000 clones, 94% seen once. The chain couples TRBV5-1 to TRBJ2-3; 11 nucleotides match TRBD2. This sequence was found in a human donor with AIRE deficiency. The sequenced material came from Tregs sorted from PBMCs. CDR3 sequence: CASSLWTSGSTDTQYF. In nucleotides, the CDR3 is TGCGCCAGCAGCTTGTGGACTAGCGGGAGCACAGATACGCAGTATTTT.